This T cell receptor beta chain was sequenced during a study of T cell responses to AZD1222 COVID-19 vaccine. As to this clone: Its cognate antigen is unknown.

Sequencing was performed with immunoSEQ multiplex PCR; in TCRdb, only in-frame clones are kept and a portion is missing. The table shows 160,000 or so clones, with 90% occurring only once. Study-level findings and limits: There were mostly white British donors and more females than males, and clonal diversity was possibly underestimated. Baseline testing showed seropositivity in only six AZD1222 recipients. Spike-wide coverage was observed for vaccine-associated CD4 TCRs, with dominant responses at 160-218 and 743-854.

The CDR3 has 15 residues. The germline CDR1 and CDR2 sequences are SGHTA and FQGTGA. The junction had 9 bases not matched to a gene; V was cut back by 5 bases and J by 4 bases. The clonotype originates from an adult in good health. This specimen was peripheral blood, taken on day 0 of AZD1222 vaccination. V is TRBV7-3 and J is TRBJ1-2, with 8 nucleotides matching TRBD1. The CDR3 reads CASSPTGQGSYGYTF. CDR3 DNA sequence: TGTGCCAGCAGCCCAACAGGACAGGGAAGCTATGGCTACACCTTC. Filled out from reference TRBV7-3 and TRBJ1-2, the complete variable domain reads GAGVSQTPSNKVTEKGKYVELRCDPISGHTALYWYRQSLGQGPEFLIYFQGTGAADDSGLPNDRFFAVRPEGSVSTLKIQRTERGDSAVYLCASSPTGQGSYGYTFGSGTRLTVV.